Included here is one T cell receptor beta chain sequence, with context. The repertoire was sequenced with immunoSEQ multiplex PCR; TCRdb's copy has only in-frame clones and lacks some. The sample has 50,000 to 75,000 clones, 85% seen once. The germline V gene encodes CDR1 LNHDA and CDR2 SQIVND (reference sequence). The CDR3 is made up of 16 amino acids. V was pared by 4 bases and J by 3 bases, with 16 bases between. This sample is part of a study of control samples from healthy donors and cancer patients. This sequence was found in a man aged 35-49 years in good health. V is TRBV19 and J is TRBJ2-1, with D possibly being TRBD2 (6 bases). The sample comprised blood. CDR3 sequence: CASSTRGLYDYNEQFF. The CDR3 DNA follows: TGTGCCAGTAGTACCCGGGGACTCTACGACTACAATGAGCAGTTCTTC. The full variable domain, its missing parts supplied by reference TRBV19 and TRBJ2-1, is DGGITQSPKYLFRKEGQNVTLSCEQNLNHDAMYWYRQDPGQGLRLIYYSQIVNDFQKGDIAEGYSVSREKKESFPLTVTSAQKNPTAFYLCASSTRGLYDYNEQFFGPGTRLTVL.